This T cell receptor (beta chain) was found in a study of cytomegalovirus exposure and HLA in healthy donors. Study-wide results and limits: Clonal expansion, a later analysis showed, was greater in HLA-associated TCR beta chains than in equally common others. Accurate prediction of HLA-A and HLA-B alleles (for most subjects) was reportedly achieved from TCR beta sequences. Available immune exposure information was restricted to CMV serostatus only.

Germline values: CDR1 MNHEY, CDR2 SVGAGI. Trimming cost V 5 bases and J 0 bases, with 11 bases left between them. CDR3 length equals 14 residues. The PCR ran on 60 Vbeta and 13 Jbeta primers. Profiled with immunoSEQ multiplex PCR; TCRdb holds only in-frame clones, not every one. This sample yields over 45,000 clones, of which 65% to 90% are seen a single time; around 4% belongs to the top ten. Of note for this clone: Its antigen is unidentified.

The chain employs TRBV6-5 and TRBJ2-7; D is uncertain. Sequencing was performed on PBMCs. This clonotype was sampled from a young man in good health and CMV-seronegative. CDR3 coding DNA: TGTGCCAGCAGTACCATACAGCTCTCCTACGAGCAGTACTTC. This translates into CASSTIQLSYEQYF.